The clone carrying this TCR beta chain was detected ten times or more. No antigen is known for it. These data are taken from a study of T-cell memory formation after mild COVID-19. Study-level information: There were largely donor-specific TCR clusters. General study findings and limits: Contracting CD8+ clones were enriched in EMRA, CD4+ mainly in CM and EM.

One entry per CDR3 protein results from TCRdb running MiXCR on the 5' RACE reads. The profile shows 450,000 or so distinct CDR3 sequences, approximately 25% of them singletons. V shed 2 bases and J shed 0 bases, with 2 bases lying between them. This CDR3 region has 12 residues. Per germline, CDR1 LGHDT and CDR2 YNNKEL (reference sequence). Sequencing used PBMCs or a T cell subset sorted from them (not recorded which). V gene TRBV3-1 combines with J gene TRBJ2-7, with D hard to call. The clonotype comes from an adult woman who had mild COVID-19 (a few samples of this study predate the infection). Cell type and time point are not known. DNA of the CDR3: TGTGCCAGCAGCCAAAGCTCCTACGAGCAGTACTTC. It encodes CASSQSSYEQYF.